The 4 T cell receptor beta chains below all came from one sample that was sequenced in a study of T cell repertoires in cytomegalovirus infection. TCRdb analysed the reads with MiXCR anew, one entry per CDR3 protein. The data hold 150,000 to 200,000 distinct CDR3 sequences, with about an eighth observed a single time. The sequenced sample was PBMCs. The source is a human donor in good health (CMV status not recorded). Some clones in this sample may be carry-over from other donors' samples.

V is TRBV4-2 and J is TRBJ2-4, with no clear D. The CDR3 is 11 residues long. Germline CDR1 and CDR2: LGHNA and YNFKEQ. The V and J ends lost 0 bases and 10 bases respectively, with 4 bases between them. The CDR3 nucleotides are TGTGCCAGCAGCCAAGACTATATTCAGTACTTC. This sequence encodes CASSQDYIQYF.

Many counts were recorded for this clonotype. The gene calls are TRBV7-2 and TRBJ2-1; TRBD2 agrees at 12 bases. J gave up 5 bases and V 2 bases, and 10 bases lay outside the gene matches. This CDR3 is 18 amino acids long. Per the germline V gene, CDR1 is SGHTA and CDR2 is FQGNSA. The CDR3 protein is CASSLRLSSGRGDNEQFF. The CDR3 nucleotides are TGTGCCAGCAGCTTAAGGTTGTCTAGCGGGAGGGGGGACAATGAGCAGTTCTTC.

This clonotype was seen a handful of times. CDR3 in DNA: TGTGCCAGCAGCTACTTACGGGTCGGGGATGAGCAGTTCTTC. The encoded protein is CASSYLRVGDEQFF. The rearrangement uses TRBV5-4 and TRBJ2-1, with TRBD2 as a possible D gene (5 bases). V lost 3 bases and J lost 8, with 15 bases in between. This CDR3 contains 14 residues. CDR1 and CDR2 from the germline V gene are SGHNT and YYREEE (reference sequence).

Only a few counts were recorded for this clonotype. V is TRBV6-1 and J is TRBJ2-5; 7 nucleotides line up with TRBD1. Looked up from germline, CDR1 is MNHNS and CDR2 is SASEGT. V lost 5 bases and J lost 2; bases outside the gene matches: 8. This CDR3 is 15 amino acids long. The CDR3 DNA follows: TGTGCCAGCAGTCAGGGACAGTCACTACAAGAGACCCAGTACTTC. Its protein is CASSQGQSLQETQYF.